Shown below are 15 T cell receptor beta chains from a single sample sequenced in a study of T-cell reconstitution after alpha-beta-depleted transplantation in children. TCRbeta library construction was performed incorporating unique molecular identifiers. TCRdb used MiXCR to reprocess the PCR reads, holding one entry per CDR3 protein. The sample shows about 200,000 distinct CDR3 sequences, approximately 6.3% of them seen only once. The sequenced sample was PBMCs, obtained before TCRalphabeta/CD19-depleted stem cell transplant. The source of these receptors is a boy aged 2 to 10 with acute lymphoblastic leukemia, due to receive a stem cell transplant.

This clonotype was recorded many times. The genes are TRBV14 and TRBJ1-4; D not resolved. The germline gives CDR1 SGHDN, CDR2 FVKESK. The CDR3 runs to 15 residues. Trimming pared 1 base from V and 5 bases from J, leaving 11 bases between. The CDR3 coding sequence is TGTGCCAGCAGCCAAGTTAGAGGGCGAAATGAAAAACTGTTTTTT. Translation: CASSQVRGRNEKLFF.

This clonotype was counted ten times or more. It is likely a read error, because the conserved phenylalanine at the end of the CDR3 is missing. Because the CDR3's place on the DNA is in doubt, the DNA is left out and the CDR3 is given as listed by TCRdb. The V call is TRBV7-8, the J call TRBJ2-5. Germline CDR1 reads SGHVS; CDR2 reads FQNEAQ. Both ends counted, the CDR3 spans 9 residues. CDR3 loop: CASSPDNPI.

This clonotype turned up a few times. The V call is TRBV3-1, the J call TRBJ2-1; no reliable D call. Trimming cost V 1 base and J 10 bases, with 14 bases left between them. Germline CDR1 and CDR2: LGHDT and YNNKEL (reference sequence). This CDR3 spans 14 amino acids. CDR3 nucleotides: TGTGCCAGCAGCCAAGGGAGACCGCCTAGGGAGCAGTTCTTC. The encoded protein is CASSQGRPPREQFF.

The V and J genes are TRBV5-1 and TRBJ2-1; possibly TRBD2 for D (6 bases). With 4 bases removed from V and 8 bases from J, the gap between germline ends came to 10 bases. Germline CDR1 SGHRS, CDR2 YFSETQ. The CDR3 loop spans 12 amino acids. CDR3 DNA: TGCGCCAGCAGCCTCTCTAGCGATGAGCAGTTCTTC. Translated, it gives CASSLSSDEQFF.

There are many counts of this clonotype. The V call is TRBV6-2 or TRBV6-3, the J call TRBJ2-7; D remains unclear. CDR1 and CDR2 (germline): MNHEY, SVGEGT. V was shortened by 0 bases and J by 7 bases, with 4 bases between the two germline ends. This CDR3 is built from 11 residues. Here the CDR3 reads CASSYSGEQYF. The CDR3 DNA is TGTGCCAGCAGTTACTCGGGGGAGCAGTACTTC.

This clonotype was found many times. The chain links TRBV5-6 to TRBJ2-3, with TRBD1 matching over 7 bases. The V and J ends lost 1 base and 9 bases, in that order; junction bases with no gene match: 8. In germline, CDR1 is SGHDT, CDR2 YYEEEE. This CDR3 comprises 14 residues. In nucleotides, the CDR3 is TGTGCCAGCAGCTTGAGGGGGCTCTATGGGACGCAGTATTTT. Amino acids: CASSLRGLYGTQYF.

In its sample, this clonotype was seen many times. The V and J genes are TRBV12-3 or TRBV12-4 and TRBJ2-1, with D perhaps matching TRBD2 (5 bases). This CDR3 contains 14 residues. Trimming removed 6 bases from V and 4 bases from J, with 13 bases in between. The CDR3 sequence: CASRAAGGYNEQFF. The CDR3 DNA follows: TGTGCCAGCAGGGCAGCTGGCGGGTACAATGAGCAGTTCTTC.

This sequence joins TRBV5-1 and TRBJ2-7; D call uncertain. Between the trimmed V and J ends, which lost 3 bases and 0 bases, there was a span of 13 bases. Per germline, CDR1 SGHRS and CDR2 YFSETQ. The CDR3 runs to 15 residues. The CDR3 region is CASSWAVGVSYEQYF. CDR3 in DNA: TGCGCCAGCAGCTGGGCCGTTGGGGTCTCCTACGAGCAGTACTTC.

This clonotype came up a few times. This chain links TRBV7-2 with TRBJ2-3; 9 nucleotides align to TRBD2. This CDR3 comprises 15 residues. The J segment lost 4 bases and the V segment lost 6 bases, leaving 8 bases of the junction unmatched. From germline, CDR1 is SGHTA and CDR2 FQGNSA. The chain's CDR3 is CASRKGGRGADTQYF. The CDR3 DNA is TGTGCCAGCAGAAAAGGCGGGAGGGGGGCAGATACGCAGTATTTT.

Only a few counts were recorded for this clonotype. J is TRBJ1-1 and V is TRBV7-9; D not resolved. The CDR3 is 13 residues long. From germline, CDR1 is SEHNR and CDR2 FQNEAQ (reference sequence). V was shortened by 5 bases and J by 4 bases, with 11 bases between the two germline ends. DNA of the CDR3: TGTGCCAGCAGCCAAGGAACACGCACTGAAGCTTTCTTT. Encoded protein: CASSQGTRTEAFF.

The chain is built from TRBV2 and TRBJ2-2, with D perhaps TRBD1 or TRBD2 (6 bases each). The germline CDR1 and CDR2 sequences are SNHLY and FYNNEI. The CDR3 is 16 amino acids. Trimming stripped 3 bases from V and 3 bases from J, with 14 bases between. Here the CDR3 reads CASSDWGATYTGELFF. Here the CDR3 DNA reads TGTGCCAGCAGTGACTGGGGGGCAACCTACACCGGGGAGCTGTTTTTT. Using reference TRBV2 and TRBJ2-2 for the parts outside the CDR3, the full variable domain is EPEVTQTPSHQVTQMGQEVILRCVPISNHLYFYWYRQILGQKVEFLVSFYNNEISEKSEIFDDQFSVERPDGSNFTLKIRSTKLEDSAMYFCASSDWGATYTGELFFGEGSRLTVL.

This clonotype has a handful of counts. The rearrangement joins TRBV18 to TRBJ2-6, with D uncertain. Per germline, CDR1 KGHSH and CDR2 LQKENI. The CDR3 consists of 16 residues. V lost 5 bases to trimming and J lost 0 bases, with 11 bases between them. The CDR3 DNA reads as TGTGCCAGCTCAACCCTCCCGGGCTCTGGGGCCAACGTCCTGACTTTC. This gives the protein CASSTLPGSGANVLTF.

This clonotype occurred many times. The chain has TRBV28 and TRBJ2-1; TRBD2 aligns across 10 bases. The V and J ends lost 3 bases and 8 bases, in that order; junction bases with no gene match: 10. Looked up from germline, CDR1 is MDHEN and CDR2 is SYDVKM. The CDR3 consists of 16 residues. The CDR3 spells CASSFSKRGGGDEQFF. As DNA, the CDR3 is TGTGCCAGCAGTTTCAGTAAGCGGGGGGGCGGTGATGAGCAGTTCTTC.

The chain couples TRBV7-8 to TRBJ2-5; the D gene is possibly TRBD1 (5 bases). Germline CDR1 SGHVS, CDR2 FQNEAQ. This CDR3 is built from 13 residues. The V end lost 5 bases, the J end lost 5 bases, and 12 bases lay between the germline ends. The CDR3 sequence is CASSTRVGETQYF. The CDR3, as DNA: TGTGCCAGCAGCACCAGGGTGGGGGAGACCCAGTACTTC.

This clonotype was counted many times. The V call is TRBV28, the J call TRBJ1-5; no clear D gene. V lost 4 bases, J lost 9 bases, and 10 bases lay in between. Germline values: CDR1 MDHEN, CDR2 SYDVKM. The CDR3 runs 12 residues. The CDR3 spells CASSSGITPQHF. CDR3 sequence (DNA): TGTGCCAGCAGTTCGGGCATCACGCCCCAGCATTTT.